Each of the 3 T cell receptor beta chains below was sequenced from the same sample in a study of identical twins. From the 5' RACE reads, TCRdb called clonotypes with MiXCR, one entry per CDR3 protein. The table lists hundreds of thousands of distinct CDR3 sequences, roughly 9.4% of them singletons, with about 5.5% in the top ten. The sample comprised memory (CD45RO+) T cells sorted from blood. Every receptor here comes from a woman aged 18-30 years in good health.

The CDR3 reads CATGGEANTEAFF. DNA of the CDR3: TGTGCCACGGGGGGCGAGGCTAACACTGAAGCTTTCTTT. The chain couples TRBV2 to TRBJ1-1, with a tentative D call TRBD1 (6 bases). Germline V CDR1 and CDR2: SNHLY, FYNNEI. Trimming took off 10 bases at V and 2 bases at J, with 14 bases between the two ends. The CDR3 has 13 residues. The full variable domain, rest sourced from reference TRBV2 and TRBJ1-1, is EPEVTQTPSHQVTQMGQEVILRCVPISNHLYFYWYRQILGQKVEFLVSFYNNEISEKSEIFDDQFSVERPDGSNFTLKIRSTKLEDSAMYFCATGGEANTEAFFGQGTRLTVV.

The chain uses TRBV27 and TRBJ1-6; no clear D. Germline V gene sequence: CDR1 MNHEY, CDR2 SMNVEV (reference sequence). The ends were cut back, 0 bases at V and 5 bases at J, with 5 bases in the middle. The CDR3 length is 14 residues. CDR3 DNA: TGTGCCAGCAGTTTATCGAGGCATAATTCACCCCTCCACTTT. Its translation is CASSLSRHNSPLHF.

This clonotype was seen a few times. The rearrangement links TRBV20-1 to TRBJ1-1; D call uncertain. This CDR3 spans 12 amino acids. The germline gives CDR1 DFQATT, CDR2 SNEGSKA (reference sequence). V was clipped by 5 bases and J by 4 bases, with 11 bases between them. The CDR3 DNA reads as TGCAGTGCTTGGACGTCTGGCACTGAAGCTTTCTTT. Residues: CSAWTSGTEAFF.